This T cell receptor beta chain comes out of a study of identical twins. Trimming left V 1 base short and J 13 bases short, with 14 bases between. This CDR3 comprises 13 residues. Germline values: CDR1 SGHVS, CDR2 FQNEAQ. TCRdb processed the 5' RACE reads anew with MiXCR; each CDR3 protein has one entry. Of 1.5 million to 2 million distinct CDR3 sequences in the sample, around 33% were seen once. The V and J genes are TRBV7-8 and TRBJ2-4; D tentatively fits TRBD1 or TRBD2 (5 bases each). The sample taken for sequencing was cord blood. The clonotype was recovered from a newborn girl in good health. The CDR3 loop is CASSLEGLGAQYF. In DNA form, the CDR3 reads TGTGCCAGCAGCTTAGAAGGTCTCGGGGCCCAGTACTTC.